Included here is one TCR beta chain sequence, with context. The CDR3 sequence is 14 residues long. CDR1 and CDR2 (germline): LGHDT, YNNKEL (reference sequence). V was cut by 2 bases and J by 0 bases, with 7 bases left in between. The record originates from a study of blood T cell repertoires in COVID-19. Study overall: Sample material is recorded as cDNA or gDNA derived from T cells, B-cell-depleted T cells, or PBMCs.

Original methodology: Reference gene primers were amplified, and this amplification served to estimate nucleated cell counts. The method was immunoSEQ multiplex PCR; TCRdb's version includes in-frame clones alone and lacks a portion of them. V and J calls plus clone size are reproduced from that table; the DNA served to infer D and trimming. This sample has about 160,000 clones, with 86% found just once. Specimen: peripheral blood. This TCR was recovered from a man between 65 and 85 years old with acute or convalescent COVID-19. This rearrangement joins TRBV3-1 (or the pseudogene TRBV3-2) to TRBJ2-5, with D perhaps TRBD2 (5 bases). The CDR3 DNA sequence: TGTGCCAGCAGCCAATGGGAGTACCAAGAGACCCAGTACTTC. Encoded protein: CASSQWEYQETQYF.